The source of this TCR beta chain is a study of OX40 agonist ivuxolimab in advanced cancers. On this clone: The antigen is undetermined.

The CDR3 consists of 15 residues. In germline, CDR1 is MNHNS, CDR2 SASEGT. The ends were cut back, 6 bases at V and 7 bases at J, with 22 bases in the middle. General study findings and limits: At 0.1 to 3.0 mg/kg, clonal expansion of CD4+ and CD8+ blood T cells had occurred by week 6.

TCRdb's copy holds only in-frame clones and misses some; the assay was immunoSEQ multiplex PCR. This table holds roughly 56,000 clones, 65% to 90% found once. This receptor was identified in an adult with an advanced solid tumor such as melanoma, head and neck, liver or kidney cancer. The sample here was CD4+ or CD8+ T cells sorted from blood, taken in a trial of the OX40 agonist ivuxolimab. The chain is built from TRBV6-1 and TRBJ2-7; D perhaps matches TRBD1 (6 bases). In nucleotides, the CDR3 is TGTGCCAGCAGAGAACGGACAGCTCCCGTTAGGGAGCAGTACTTC. Protein sequence: CASRERTAPVREQYF.